Following are 20 T cell receptor beta chains from one sample sequenced in a study of T cells in tuberculosis. Here immunoSEQ multiplex PCR was the method, and the copy in TCRdb shows in-frame clones only, minus some. Of about 33,000 clones in the sample, around 90% were seen once. The sample consisted of PBMCs. Receptor source: a donor between 10 and 35 years old with latent tuberculosis or without tuberculosis infection. Some clones in this sample may be carry-over from other donors' samples.

The chain couples TRBV28 to TRBJ2-5; TRBD2 matches at 8 bases. V shed 5 bases and J 2 bases; nucleotides not matched to a gene: 7. CDR1 is MDHEN, CDR2 SYDVKM, per germline. The length of the CDR3 is 15 residues. The CDR3: CASSRGLAYQETQYF. CDR3 coding DNA: TGTGCCAGCAGTCGTGGACTAGCCTATCAAGAGACCCAGTACTTC.

The chain recombines TRBV6-4 with TRBJ2-2; 12 bases match TRBD2. V shed 5 bases and J 4 bases; nucleotides not matched to a gene: 8. The length of the CDR3 is 17 residues. Germline values: CDR1 MRHNA, CDR2 SNTAGT. The CDR3 protein is CASSPGLAGTSTGELFF. CDR3 DNA: TGTGCCAGCAGTCCTGGACTAGCGGGGACCAGCACCGGGGAGCTGTTTTTT.

The chain recombines TRBV5-1 with TRBJ2-1; possibly TRBD2 for D (5 bases). Trimming stripped 5 bases from V and 6 bases from J, with 12 bases between. Germline V lookup: CDR1 SGHRS, CDR2 YFSETQ. The CDR3 runs to 13 residues. CDR3 coding DNA: TGCGCCAGCAGATTCGGAGAGGGCAATGAGCAGTTCTTC. It is translated as CASRFGEGNEQFF.

The V gene is TRBV18, the J gene TRBJ2-7; 14 positions match TRBD2. The J segment lost 0 bases and the V segment lost 6 bases, leaving 4 bases of the junction unmatched. Germline V gene data show CDR1 as KGHSH and CDR2 as LQKENI. There are 16 residues in the CDR3. The CDR3 is CASSPTSGGASYEQYF. As DNA, the CDR3 is TGTGCCAGCTCTCCGACTAGCGGGGGGGCCTCCTACGAGCAGTACTTC.

This chain joins TRBV7-2 and TRBJ1-2, with a weak D call TRBD1 (5 bases). Germline loops: CDR1 SGHTA, CDR2 FQGNSA. The length of the CDR3 is 14 residues. Trimming removed 5 bases at V and 6 bases at J, with 16 bases between. Written as DNA, the CDR3 is TGTGCCAGCAGCGCCACAGGAGTCTGGGATGGCTACACCTTC. This gives the protein CASSATGVWDGYTF.

The gene calls are TRBV14 and TRBJ1-1; D is ambiguous. Germline V gene data show CDR1 as SGHDN and CDR2 as FVKESK. V was shortened by 4 bases and J by 1 base, with 10 bases between the two germline ends. The CDR3 is 14 amino acids. The CDR3 reads CASSRDTQNTEAFF. The CDR3 nucleotides read TGTGCCAGCAGCCGTGACACGCAGAACACTGAAGCTTTCTTT.

The chain is built from TRBV6-5 and TRBJ2-5, with D perhaps matching TRBD2 (5 bases). The germline CDR1 and CDR2 sequences are MNHEY and SVGAGI. This CDR3 comprises 14 residues. Trimming pared 6 bases from V and 5 bases from J, leaving 16 bases between. In DNA form, the CDR3 reads TGTGCCAGCAGCCCGGACCGACTAACGGAGACCCAGTACTTC. Protein sequence: CASSPDRLTETQYF.

This chain links TRBV6-1 with TRBJ1-4; no clear D. The CDR3 is made up of 13 amino acids. Germline V gene sequence: CDR1 MNHNS, CDR2 SASEGT. With 2 bases removed from V and 7 bases from J, the gap between germline ends came to 8 bases. CDR3 sequence: CASSERGLEKLFF. CDR3 sequence (DNA): TGTGCCAGCAGTGAAAGAGGGCTTGAAAAACTGTTTTTT.

A single count supports this clone. The rearrangement uses TRBV6-5 and TRBJ2-3, with 9 bases identical to TRBD2. The V gene's germline CDR1 is MNHEY and CDR2 SVGAGI. The trim removed 6 bases at V and 3 bases at J, leaving 7 bases unmatched. The CDR3 spans 15 residues. Here the CDR3 reads CASSVAGVRTDTQYF. CDR3 nucleotides: TGTGCCAGCAGCGTAGCGGGAGTAAGGACAGATACGCAGTATTTT.

In its sample, this clone was seen once. This chain joins TRBV6-1 and TRBJ2-7; 9 bases match TRBD1. Germline-derived CDR1 and CDR2 are MNHNS and SASEGT. CDR3 length: 15 amino acids. V shed 6 bases, J shed 9 bases, and the junction held 15 bases outside the gene matches. DNA of the CDR3: TGTGCCAGCAGGGACAGGGGATCGATAGGGTGGAGGCAGTACTTC. This translates into CASRDRGSIGWRQYF.

J is TRBJ2-4 and V is TRBV28; D unclear. V was cut by 4 bases and J by 5 bases, with 12 bases left in between. CDR3 length equals 14 residues. The V gene's germline CDR1 is MDHEN and CDR2 SYDVKM. The CDR3 DNA sequence: TGTGCCAGCAGTTCCCCGGGTCGAGAAAACATTCAGTACTTC. This gives the protein CASSSPGRENIQYF.

This chain uses TRBV5-5 with TRBJ2-2; possibly TRBD2 for D (7 bases). Trimming cost V 0 bases and J 3 bases, with 12 bases left between them. The CDR3 sequence is 16 residues long. Germline V gene sequence: CDR1 SGHKS, CDR2 YYEKEE (reference sequence). The CDR3 DNA is TGTGCCAGCAGCTTGGACGGGGGGCATTACACCGGGGAGCTGTTTTTT. Translated: CASSLDGGHYTGELFF.

The rearrangement joins TRBV10-3 to TRBJ1-6; TRBD1 might be the D (6 bases). V shed 6 bases and J shed 10 bases, with 13 bases lying between them. This CDR3 has 13 residues. The V gene's germline CDR1 is ENHRY and CDR2 SYGVKD. CDR3 loop: CAIRYRVGSPLHF. The CDR3 nucleotides are TGTGCCATCAGATACAGGGTAGGGTCACCCCTCCACTTT.

The chain combines TRBV28 with TRBJ1-2, with 8 bases lining up with TRBD1. This CDR3 region has 14 residues. The V gene's germline CDR1 is MDHEN and CDR2 SYDVKM. The V gene end was trimmed by 2 bases and the J gene end by 8 bases; junction bases not matched to a gene: 7. CDR3 residues: CASSLGQGARGYTF. For the CDR3, the DNA is TGTGCCAGCAGTTTAGGGCAGGGGGCAAGGGGCTACACCTTC.

This clone has a single count. The CDR3 DNA reads TGTGCCAGCAGTGTCCGGACAGCGAACACTGAAGCTTTCTTT. Translation gives CASSVRTANTEAFF. This chain uses TRBV6-1 with TRBJ1-1; maybe TRBD1 (6 bases). V lost 4 bases to trimming and J lost 1 base, with 10 bases between them. Germline values: CDR1 MNHNS, CDR2 SASEGT. This CDR3 region has 14 residues.

The chain joins TRBV6-5 to TRBJ1-1; D might be TRBD1 (5 bases). CDR1 is MNHEY and CDR2 is SVGAGI in the germline V gene. This CDR3 spans 14 amino acids. The ends were cut back, 5 bases at V and 1 base at J, with 11 bases in the middle. CDR3 coding DNA: TGTGCCAGCAGTAGGTTTCAGGGGAACACTGAAGCTTTCTTT. Amino acids: CASSRFQGNTEAFF.

This chain uses TRBV6-5 with TRBJ2-2; 8 bases map to TRBD1. After removal of 6 bases from V and 7 bases from J, the junction contained 4 bases not matched to a gene. Looked up from germline, CDR1 is MNHEY and CDR2 is SVGAGI. This CDR3 is built from 13 residues. The CDR3: CASRTGDSGELFF. DNA for the CDR3: TGTGCCAGCAGGACAGGGGATAGCGGGGAGCTGTTTTTT.

This chain connects TRBV2 to TRBJ1-1; TRBD1 might be the D (5 bases). Germline assignment: CDR1 SNHLY and CDR2 FYNNEI. V dropped 6 bases and J dropped 1 base, with 9 bases sitting between them. CDR3 size: 13 residues. DNA of the CDR3: TGTGCCAGCAGGGTGACAGCGAACACTGAAGCTTTCTTT. It specifies CASRVTANTEAFF.

J is TRBJ1-4 and V is TRBV4-1; TRBD1 agrees at 7 bases. With 0 bases clipped from V and 7 bases from J, the junction kept 17 bases outside the gene matches. CDR1 is MGHRA and CDR2 is YSYEKL in the germline V gene. This CDR3 has 19 residues. The CDR3 region is CASSQDQQRGQSRLEKLFF. CDR3 in DNA: TGCGCCAGCAGCCAAGATCAACAAAGGGGACAGAGCCGACTTGAAAAACTGTTTTTT.

The chain uses TRBV6-6 and TRBJ1-5; D is possibly TRBD1 (6 bases). The CDR3 covers 15 residues. V lost 7 bases to trimming and J lost 4 bases, with 17 bases between them. In germline, CDR1 is MNHNY, CDR2 SVGAGI (reference sequence). Here the CDR3 reads CASILRRGGNQPQHF. In DNA form, the CDR3 reads TGTGCCAGCATCCTCAGGAGGGGGGGTAATCAGCCCCAGCATTTT.